This T cell receptor beta chain was recorded in a study of shared clonotypes between healthy human individuals. The study, taken as a whole, reports: Only blood underwent sampling, and tissue repertoires likely differ. The rarefaction results pointed to incomplete sorted-subset sequencing despite large depth.

Concerning this clone itself: No antigen is known for it.

Per the germline V gene, CDR1 is SNHLY and CDR2 is FYNNEI. CDR3 length: 13 amino acids. Sorted subsets were amplified in replicate PCRs using approximately 0.2 ug DNA, tens of thousands of T cell genomes. This table comes from immunoSEQ multiplex PCR, and its TCRdb copy is limited to in-frame clones, with some not included. The sample includes about 2.3 million clones, 80% to 95% of them seen just once. The rearrangement uses TRBV2 and TRBJ1-3, with D possibly being TRBD1 (6 bases). This sequence originates from a man younger than 35 in good health. Some clones in this sample may be carry-over from other donors' samples. What was sequenced was naive CD4+ T cells from PBMCs. The subset here: CD45RA+ positively selected. This CDR3 is CAGGAHSGNTIYF. In DNA form, the CDR3 reads TGTGCGGGGGGCGCCCACTCTGGAAACACCATATATTTT.